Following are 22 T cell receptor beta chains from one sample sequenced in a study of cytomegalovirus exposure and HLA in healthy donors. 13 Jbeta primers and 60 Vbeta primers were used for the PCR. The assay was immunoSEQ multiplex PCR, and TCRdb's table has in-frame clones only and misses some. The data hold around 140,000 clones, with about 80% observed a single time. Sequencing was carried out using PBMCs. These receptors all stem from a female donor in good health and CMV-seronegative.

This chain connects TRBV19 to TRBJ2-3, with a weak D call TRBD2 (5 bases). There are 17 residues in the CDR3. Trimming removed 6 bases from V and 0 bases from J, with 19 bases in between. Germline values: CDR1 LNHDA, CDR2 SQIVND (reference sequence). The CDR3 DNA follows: TGTGCCAGTAGCTTCGGACTTTCCAAAAGGAGCACAGATACGCAGTATTTT. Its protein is CASSFGLSKRSTDTQYF. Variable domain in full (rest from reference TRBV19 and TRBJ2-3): DGGITQSPKYLFRKEGQNVTLSCEQNLNHDAMYWYRQDPGQGLRLIYYSQIVNDFQKGDIAEGYSVSREKKESFPLTVTSAQKNPTAFYLCASSFGLSKRSTDTQYFGPGTRLTVL.

CDR3 loop: CASSATGVANYGYTF. The CDR3 DNA follows: TGTGCCAGCAGCGCCACAGGGGTTGCCAACTATGGCTACACCTTC. The J gene is TRBJ1-2, the V gene TRBV2; the match to TRBD1 covers 7 bases. V lost 6 bases, J lost 2 bases, and 9 bases stayed unmatched. Germline CDR1 SNHLY, CDR2 FYNNEI. The CDR3 sequence is 15 residues long.

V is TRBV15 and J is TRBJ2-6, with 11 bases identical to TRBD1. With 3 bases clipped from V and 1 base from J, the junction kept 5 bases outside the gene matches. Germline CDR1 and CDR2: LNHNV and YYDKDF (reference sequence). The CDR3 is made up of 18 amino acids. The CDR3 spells CATSSPGQGVSGANVLTF. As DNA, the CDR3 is TGTGCCACCAGCAGTCCGGGACAGGGGGTTTCTGGGGCCAACGTCCTGACTTTC.

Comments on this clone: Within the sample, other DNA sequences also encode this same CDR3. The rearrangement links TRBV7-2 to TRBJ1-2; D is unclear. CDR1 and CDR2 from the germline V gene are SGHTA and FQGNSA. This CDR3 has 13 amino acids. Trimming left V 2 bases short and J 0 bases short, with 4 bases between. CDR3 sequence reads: CASSLSANYGYTF. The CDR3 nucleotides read TGTGCCAGCAGCTTATCAGCTAACTATGGCTACACCTTC. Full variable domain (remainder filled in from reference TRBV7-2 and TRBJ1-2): GAGVSQSPSNKVTEKGKDVELRCDPISGHTALYWYRQSLGQGLEFLIYFQGNSAPDKSGLPSDRFSAERTGGSVSTLTIQRTQQEDSAVYLCASSLSANYGYTFGSGTRLTVV.

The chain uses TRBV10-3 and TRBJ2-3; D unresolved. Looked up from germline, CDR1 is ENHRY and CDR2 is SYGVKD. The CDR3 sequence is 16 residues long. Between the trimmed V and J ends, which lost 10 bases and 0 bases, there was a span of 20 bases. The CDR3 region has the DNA TGTGCCACTCTCCTGGGTGGAGCGCCCAGCACAGATACGCAGTATTTT. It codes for CATLLGGAPSTDTQYF.

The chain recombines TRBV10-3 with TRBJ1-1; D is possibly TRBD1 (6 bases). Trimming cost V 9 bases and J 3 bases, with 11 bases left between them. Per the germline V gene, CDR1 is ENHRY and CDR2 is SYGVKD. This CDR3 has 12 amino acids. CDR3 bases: TGTGCCATACAGGGATCCGACACTGAAGCTTTCTTT. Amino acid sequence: CAIQGSDTEAFF.

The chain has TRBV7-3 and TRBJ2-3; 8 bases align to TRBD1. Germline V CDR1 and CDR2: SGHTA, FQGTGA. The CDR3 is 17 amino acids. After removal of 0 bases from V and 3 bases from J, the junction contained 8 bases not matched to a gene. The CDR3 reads CASSLTARDRRTDTQYF. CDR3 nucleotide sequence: TGTGCCAGCAGCTTAACGGCCCGGGACAGGAGAACAGATACGCAGTATTTT.

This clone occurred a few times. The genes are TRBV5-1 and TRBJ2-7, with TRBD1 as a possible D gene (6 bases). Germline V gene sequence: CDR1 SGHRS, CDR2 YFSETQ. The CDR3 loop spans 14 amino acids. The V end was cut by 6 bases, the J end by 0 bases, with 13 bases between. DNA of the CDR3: TGCGCCAGCAAGGCTCGGACAGTCTCCTACGAGCAGTACTTC. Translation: CASKARTVSYEQYF.

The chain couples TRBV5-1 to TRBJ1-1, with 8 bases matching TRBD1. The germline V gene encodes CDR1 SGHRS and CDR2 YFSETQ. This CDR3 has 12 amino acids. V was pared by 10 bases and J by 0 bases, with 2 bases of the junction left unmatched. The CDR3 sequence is CASGQVNTEAFF. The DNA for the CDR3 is TGCGCCTCGGGACAGGTGAACACTGAAGCTTTCTTT.

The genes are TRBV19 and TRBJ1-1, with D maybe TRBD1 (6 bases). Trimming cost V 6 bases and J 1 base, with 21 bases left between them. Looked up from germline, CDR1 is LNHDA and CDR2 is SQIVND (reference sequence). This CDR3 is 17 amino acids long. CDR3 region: CASSARLQGLGNTEAFF. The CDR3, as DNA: TGTGCCAGTAGCGCCCGATTACAGGGTTTAGGGAACACTGAAGCTTTCTTT.

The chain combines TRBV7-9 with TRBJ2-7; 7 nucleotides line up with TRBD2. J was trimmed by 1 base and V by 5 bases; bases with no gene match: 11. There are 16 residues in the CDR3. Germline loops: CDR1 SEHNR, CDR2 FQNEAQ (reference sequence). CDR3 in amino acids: CASSLFLAGVSYEQYF. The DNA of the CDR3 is TGTGCCAGCAGCCTATTCTTAGCGGGTGTTTCCTACGAGCAGTACTTC.

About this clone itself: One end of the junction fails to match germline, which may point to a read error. The CDR3 DNA reads as TGTGCCACCAGCAGAGATCACCAGGCTTGGCGGGGAGACTTC. This codes for CATSRDHQAWRGDF. The chain employs TRBV15 and TRBJ2-7; tentatively, D is TRBD2 (6 bases). Germline lookup yields CDR1 LNHNV and CDR2 YYDKDF (reference sequence). The CDR3 loop spans 14 amino acids.

CDR3 sequence reads: CACPGSSGSNQPQHF. In DNA form, the CDR3 reads TGTGCCTGCCCAGGGTCGTCAGGGAGCAATCAGCCCCAGCATTTT. V is TRBV5-3 and J is TRBJ1-5, with TRBD1 as a possible D gene (5 bases). TRBV5-3 is an open reading frame whose function is uncertain. Between the trimmed V and J ends, which lost 10 bases and 1 base, there was a span of 18 bases. The CDR3 consists of 15 residues.

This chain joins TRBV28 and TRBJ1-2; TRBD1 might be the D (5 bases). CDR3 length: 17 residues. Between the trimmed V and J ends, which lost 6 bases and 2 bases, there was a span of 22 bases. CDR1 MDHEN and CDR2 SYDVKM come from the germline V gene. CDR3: CASSLVGQAGPNYGYTF. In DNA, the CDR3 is TGTGCCAGCAGCCTCGTGGGGCAGGCCGGACCAAACTATGGCTACACCTTC.

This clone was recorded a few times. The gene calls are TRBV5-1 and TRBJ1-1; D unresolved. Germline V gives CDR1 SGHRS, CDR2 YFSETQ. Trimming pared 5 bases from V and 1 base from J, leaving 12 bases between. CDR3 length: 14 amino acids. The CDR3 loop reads CASRSRGENTEAFF. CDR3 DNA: TGCGCCAGCAGGTCCCGCGGGGAGAACACTGAAGCTTTCTTT.

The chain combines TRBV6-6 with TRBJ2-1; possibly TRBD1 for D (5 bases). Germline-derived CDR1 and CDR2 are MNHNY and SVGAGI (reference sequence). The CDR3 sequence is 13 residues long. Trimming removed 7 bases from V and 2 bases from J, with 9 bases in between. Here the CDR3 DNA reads TGTGCCAGCACCCCGGACACCTACAATGAGCAGTTCTTC. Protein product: CASTPDTYNEQFF.

The chain's CDR3 is CASSFPGQTTPNYGYTF. The CDR3 DNA follows: TGCGCCAGCAGCTTCCCGGGACAGACTACTCCTAACTATGGCTACACCTTC. This sequence joins TRBV5-1 and TRBJ1-2, with 7 bases that match TRBD1. V trimming: 2 bases; J trimming: 0 bases; junction bases outside the gene matches: 10. Germline V gene lookup returns CDR1 SGHRS and CDR2 YFSETQ. The CDR3 consists of 17 residues.

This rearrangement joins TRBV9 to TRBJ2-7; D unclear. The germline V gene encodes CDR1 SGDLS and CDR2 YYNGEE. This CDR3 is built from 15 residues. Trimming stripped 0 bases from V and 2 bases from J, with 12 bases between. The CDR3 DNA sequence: TGTGCCAGCAGCGTAGAACCCGGGTCCCCCTACGAGCAGTACTTC. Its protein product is CASSVEPGSPYEQYF. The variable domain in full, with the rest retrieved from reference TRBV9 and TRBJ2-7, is DSGVTQTPKHLITATGQRVTLRCSPRSGDLSVYWYQQSLDQGLQFLIQYYNGEERAKGNILERFSAQQFPDLHSELNLSSLELGDSALYFCASSVEPGSPYEQYFGPGTRLTVT.

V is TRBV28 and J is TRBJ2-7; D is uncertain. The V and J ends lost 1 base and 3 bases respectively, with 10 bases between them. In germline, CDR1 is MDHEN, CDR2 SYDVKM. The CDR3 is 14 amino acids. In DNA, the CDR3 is TGTGCCAGCAGTTTATCAGGCTGGAACTACGAGCAGTACTTC. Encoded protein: CASSLSGWNYEQYF.

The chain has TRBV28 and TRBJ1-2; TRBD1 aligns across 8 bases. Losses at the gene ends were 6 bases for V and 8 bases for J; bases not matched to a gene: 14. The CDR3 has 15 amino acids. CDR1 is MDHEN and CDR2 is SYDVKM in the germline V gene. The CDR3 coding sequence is TGTGCCAGCAGCTTCGTTGTCAGGGGGCAAGGCGGCTACACCTTC. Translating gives CASSFVVRGQGGYTF.

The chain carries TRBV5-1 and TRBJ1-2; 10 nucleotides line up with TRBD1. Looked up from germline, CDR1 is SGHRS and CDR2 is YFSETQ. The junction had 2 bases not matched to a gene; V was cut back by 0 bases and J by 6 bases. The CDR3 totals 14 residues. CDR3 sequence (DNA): TGCGCCAGCAGCTTGGGAGGGACAGGGGATGGCTACACCTTC. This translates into CASSLGGTGDGYTF.

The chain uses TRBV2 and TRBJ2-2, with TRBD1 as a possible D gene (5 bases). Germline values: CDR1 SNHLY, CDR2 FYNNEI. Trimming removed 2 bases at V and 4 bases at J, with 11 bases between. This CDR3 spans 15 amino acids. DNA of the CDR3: TGTGCCAGCAGTGAAAGGGGCTGGGGCACCGGGGAGCTGTTTTTT. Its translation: CASSERGWGTGELFF.